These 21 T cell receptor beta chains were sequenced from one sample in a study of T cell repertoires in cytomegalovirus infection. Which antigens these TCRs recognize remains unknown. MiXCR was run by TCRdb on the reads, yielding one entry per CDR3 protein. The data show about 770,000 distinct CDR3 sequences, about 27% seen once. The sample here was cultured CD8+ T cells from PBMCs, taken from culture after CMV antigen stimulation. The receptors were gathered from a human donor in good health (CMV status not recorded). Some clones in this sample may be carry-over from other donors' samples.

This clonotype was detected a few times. CDR3 nucleotide sequence: TGTGCCAGCAGTAAGGGACTAGCGTACCAAGAGACCCAGTACTTC. Its translation: CASSKGLAYQETQYF. The chain links TRBV2 to TRBJ2-5; 10 nucleotides line up with TRBD2. Germline V gene sequence: CDR1 SNHLY, CDR2 FYNNEI. The CDR3 extends over 15 amino acids. Losses at the gene ends were 5 bases for V and 0 bases for J; bases not matched to a gene: 3.

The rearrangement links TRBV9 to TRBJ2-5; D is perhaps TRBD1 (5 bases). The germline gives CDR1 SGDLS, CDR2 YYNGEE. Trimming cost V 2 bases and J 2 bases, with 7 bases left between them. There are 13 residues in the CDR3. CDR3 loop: CASSVGQQETQYF. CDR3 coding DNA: TGTGCCAGCAGCGTCGGACAACAAGAGACCCAGTACTTC.

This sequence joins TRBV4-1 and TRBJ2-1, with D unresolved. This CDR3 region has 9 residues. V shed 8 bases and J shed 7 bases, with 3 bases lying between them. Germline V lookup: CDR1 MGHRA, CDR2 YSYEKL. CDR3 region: CASANEQFF. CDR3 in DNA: TGCGCCAGCGCAAATGAGCAGTTCTTC.

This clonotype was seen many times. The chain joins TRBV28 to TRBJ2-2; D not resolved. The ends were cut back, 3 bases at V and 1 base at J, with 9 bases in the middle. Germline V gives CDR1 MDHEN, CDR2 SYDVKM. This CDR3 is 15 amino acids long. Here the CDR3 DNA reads TGTGCCAGCAGTTTCTCCAGAGAGAACACCGGGGAGCTGTTTTTT. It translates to CASSFSRENTGELFF.

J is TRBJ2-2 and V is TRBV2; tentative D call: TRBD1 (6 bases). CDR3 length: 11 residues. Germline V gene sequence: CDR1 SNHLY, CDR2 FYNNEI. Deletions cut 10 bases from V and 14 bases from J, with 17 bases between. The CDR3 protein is CATERGGGLFF. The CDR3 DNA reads TGTGCCACCGAAAGGGGTGGGGGCCTGTTTTTT.

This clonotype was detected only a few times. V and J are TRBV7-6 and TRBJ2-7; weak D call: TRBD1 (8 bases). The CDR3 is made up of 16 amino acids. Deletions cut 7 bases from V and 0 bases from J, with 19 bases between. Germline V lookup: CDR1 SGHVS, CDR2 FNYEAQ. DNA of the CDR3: TGTGCCAGCATCCGGGAGGACAGGGACGTCTCCTACGAGCAGTACTTC. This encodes CASIREDRDVSYEQYF. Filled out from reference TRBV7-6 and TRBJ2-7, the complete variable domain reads GAGVSQSPRYKVTKRGQDVALRCDPISGHVSLYWYRQALGQGPEFLTYFNYEAQQDKSGLPNDRFSAERPEGSISTLTIQRTEQRDSAMYRCASIREDRDVSYEQYFGPGTRLTVT.

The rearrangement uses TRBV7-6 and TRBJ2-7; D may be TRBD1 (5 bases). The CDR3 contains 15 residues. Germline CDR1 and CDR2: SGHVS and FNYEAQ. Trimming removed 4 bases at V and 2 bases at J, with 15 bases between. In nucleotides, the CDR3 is TGTGCCAGCAGCTCCCACAGGCAACTTGCCTACGAGCAGTACTTC. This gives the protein CASSSHRQLAYEQYF.

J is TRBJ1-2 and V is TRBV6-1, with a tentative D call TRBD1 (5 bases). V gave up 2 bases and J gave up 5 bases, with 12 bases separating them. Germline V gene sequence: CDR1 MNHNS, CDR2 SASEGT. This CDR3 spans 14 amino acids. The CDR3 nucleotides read TGTGCCAGCAGTGAATGGGGCACTAGTTATGGCTACACCTTC. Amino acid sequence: CASSEWGTSYGYTF.

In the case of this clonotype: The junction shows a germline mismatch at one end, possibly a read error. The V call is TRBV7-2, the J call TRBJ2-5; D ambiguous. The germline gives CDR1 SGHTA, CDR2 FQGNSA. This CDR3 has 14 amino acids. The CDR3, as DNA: TGTGCCAACAGCTCCCCCCACAGACAAGAGACCCAGTACTTC. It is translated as CANSSPHRQETQYF.

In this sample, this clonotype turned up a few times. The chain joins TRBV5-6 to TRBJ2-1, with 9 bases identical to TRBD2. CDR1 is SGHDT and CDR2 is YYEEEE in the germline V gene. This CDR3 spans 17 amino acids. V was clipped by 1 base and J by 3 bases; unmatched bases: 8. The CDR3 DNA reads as TGTGCCAGCAGCTTGAAGGGACTAGCACACTTCTACAATGAGCAGTTCTTC. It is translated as CASSLKGLAHFYNEQFF.

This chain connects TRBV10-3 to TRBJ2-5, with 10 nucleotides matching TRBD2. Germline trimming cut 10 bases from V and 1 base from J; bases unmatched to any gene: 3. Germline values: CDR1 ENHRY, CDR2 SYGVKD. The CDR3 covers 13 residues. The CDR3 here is CATIAGGQETQYF. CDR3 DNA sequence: TGTGCCACAATAGCGGGGGGCCAAGAGACCCAGTACTTC.

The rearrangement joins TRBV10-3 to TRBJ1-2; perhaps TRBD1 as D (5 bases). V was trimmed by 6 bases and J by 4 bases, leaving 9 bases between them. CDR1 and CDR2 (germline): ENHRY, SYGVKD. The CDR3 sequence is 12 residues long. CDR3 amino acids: CAISEGSYGYTF. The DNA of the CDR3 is TGTGCCATCAGCGAGGGGTCCTATGGCTACACCTTC.

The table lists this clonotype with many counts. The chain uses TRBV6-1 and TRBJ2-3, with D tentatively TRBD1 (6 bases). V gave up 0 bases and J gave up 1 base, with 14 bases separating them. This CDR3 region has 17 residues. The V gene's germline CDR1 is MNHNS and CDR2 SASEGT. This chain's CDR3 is CASSEARGAGGTDTQYF. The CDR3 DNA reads TGTGCCAGCAGTGAAGCCCGAGGGGCAGGGGGCACAGATACGCAGTATTTT.

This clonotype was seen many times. CDR3: CASSPGQFQFDSPLHF. For the CDR3, the DNA is TGTGCCAGCAGCCCCGGACAGTTTCAGTTCGACTCACCCCTCCACTTT. V and J are TRBV7-2 and TRBJ1-6; D possibly corresponds to TRBD1 (6 bases). The germline V and J ends were trimmed by 5 bases and 10 bases, with 21 bases remaining between them. The CDR3 totals 16 residues. The germline CDR1 and CDR2 sequences are SGHTA and FQGNSA.

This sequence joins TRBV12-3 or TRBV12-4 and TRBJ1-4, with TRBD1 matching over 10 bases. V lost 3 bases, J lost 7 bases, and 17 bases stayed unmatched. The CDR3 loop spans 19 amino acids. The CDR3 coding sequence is TGTGCCAGCAGTTTCATTATTGCTATCGCGACAGGGGGCTTTGAAAAACTGTTTTTT. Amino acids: CASSFIIAIATGGFEKLFF.

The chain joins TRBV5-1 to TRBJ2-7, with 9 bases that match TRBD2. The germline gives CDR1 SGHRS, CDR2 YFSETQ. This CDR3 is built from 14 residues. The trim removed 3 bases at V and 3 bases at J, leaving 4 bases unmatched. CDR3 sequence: CASSSVAGVYEQYF. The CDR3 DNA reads TGCGCCAGCAGCTCAGTAGCGGGGGTCTACGAGCAGTACTTC.

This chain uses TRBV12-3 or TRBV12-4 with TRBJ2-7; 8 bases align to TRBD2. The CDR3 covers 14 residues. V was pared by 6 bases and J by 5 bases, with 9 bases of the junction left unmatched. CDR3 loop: CASSLSGEVNEQYF. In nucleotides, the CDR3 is TGTGCCAGCAGCCTTAGCGGGGAGGTCAACGAGCAGTACTTC.

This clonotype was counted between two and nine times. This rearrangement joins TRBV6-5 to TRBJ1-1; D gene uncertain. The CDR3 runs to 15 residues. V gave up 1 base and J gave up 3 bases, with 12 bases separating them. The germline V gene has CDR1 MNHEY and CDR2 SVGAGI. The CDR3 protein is CASSYLVVRHTEAFF. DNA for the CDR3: TGTGCCAGCAGTTACTTGGTCGTGAGGCACACTGAAGCTTTCTTT.

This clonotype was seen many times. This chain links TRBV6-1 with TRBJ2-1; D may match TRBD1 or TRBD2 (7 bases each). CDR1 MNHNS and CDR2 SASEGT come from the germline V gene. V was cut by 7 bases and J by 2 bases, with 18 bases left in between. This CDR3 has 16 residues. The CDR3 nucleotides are TGTGCCAGCACCCTTCAGGGGGGGGCGACCTACAATGAGCAGTTCTTC. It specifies CASTLQGGATYNEQFF.

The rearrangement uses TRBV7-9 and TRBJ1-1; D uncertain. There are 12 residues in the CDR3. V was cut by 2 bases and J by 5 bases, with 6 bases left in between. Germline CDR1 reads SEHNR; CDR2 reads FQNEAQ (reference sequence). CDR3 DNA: TGTGCCAGCAGCTTAAGTGAAACTGAAGCTTTCTTT. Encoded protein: CASSLSETEAFF.

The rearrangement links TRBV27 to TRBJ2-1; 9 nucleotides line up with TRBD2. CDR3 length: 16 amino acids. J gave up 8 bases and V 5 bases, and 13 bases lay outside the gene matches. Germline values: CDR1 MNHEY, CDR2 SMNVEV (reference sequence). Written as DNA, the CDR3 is TGTGCCAGCAGTCCCCGGACTAGCGAGGGGTTTTATGAGCAGTTCTTC. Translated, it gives CASSPRTSEGFYEQFF.